The table lists the clone carrying this TCR beta chain with a count of one. Its antigen is not identified. This table comes from immunoSEQ multiplex PCR, and its TCRdb copy is limited to in-frame clones, with some not included. The table has 98,000 or so clones, about 93% seen once; the top ten hold approximately 0.62%. J was trimmed by 5 bases and V by 4 bases; bases with no gene match: 10. The CDR3 runs to 17 residues. The germline V gene has CDR1 LNHDA and CDR2 SQIVND (reference sequence). The data are from a study of siplizumab effects on memory and regulatory T cells. Findings and limits, study-wide: It seemed that naive T cells were more diverse than memory cells and were major contributors to the alloresponse.

The sample was Tregs sorted from blood. The receptor's source is a human donor in good health. The rearrangement uses TRBV19 and TRBJ2-7; 14 nucleotides match TRBD2. DNA of the CDR3: TGTGCCAGTAGTACCGGACTAGCGGGAGGCCTGCCCCACGAGCAGTACTTC. Protein sequence: CASSTGLAGGLPHEQYF. Full variable domain (outside the CDR3, taken from reference TRBV19 and TRBJ2-7): DGGITQSPKYLFRKEGQNVTLSCEQNLNHDAMYWYRQDPGQGLRLIYYSQIVNDFQKGDIAEGYSVSREKKESFPLTVTSAQKNPTAFYLCASSTGLAGGLPHEQYFGPGTRLTVT.